This T cell receptor beta chain was recorded in a study of T cell responses to AZD1222 COVID-19 vaccine (dated by TCRdb to 2020 to 2023). In the study overall: TCR sequencing covered 233 trial participants: 207 given two doses of AZD1222 and 26 given two doses of MenACWY control vaccine. Enrollment into the trials was organized by age into subgroups of 18-55, 56-69 and 70-plus years, and those subgroups contained approximately 150, 30 and 60 TCR-sequenced participants, respectively. What the authors observed across the whole study: The 56-69-year group was small, and its depth increase did not reach significance, likely because of low power. Epitopes outside the regions mutated in the B.1.351 and B.1.1.7 variants were reportedly recognized by nearly half of the unique spike-specific TCRs. Because no samples from the day 14 peak response were available, repertoires could be characterized only after the peak T cell response. Participants were mostly white British and included more females than males, and it was suggested by the authors that clonal diversity may have been underestimated. After two AZD1222 doses, both the breadth and the depth of spike-specific TCRs were significantly higher than at day 0 and than in MenACWY recipients. Only five to seven AZD1222 recipients were SARS-CoV-2 seropositive at baseline, limiting conclusions about previously exposed vaccinees. The whole spike protein was spanned by vaccine-associated CD4 TCRs, and dominant responses were seen in regions 160-218 and 743-854.

Reading the label with the study, this specimen's time point is: about 28 days (+/-7) after the second vaccine dose. AZD1222 recipients given second doses at about 4 weeks or at about 12 weeks were pooled, since spike-specific TCR depth and breadth were not found to differ between the two schedules. Vaccinee samples came from UK trials COV001 and COV002, including a single-blind randomized controlled phase 2/3 trial of AZD1222 (ChAdOx1 nCoV-19) in healthy adults. For TCRbeta chain sequencing, PBMC samples from trial participants were taken at day 0 and at day 28 after the second dose. The CDR3 holds 14 amino acids from the cysteine to the phenylalanine. Kept here is only the CDR3 DNA, which spans 42 bases and is read in frame from base 1. Sequences WNHNN (CDR1) and SYGVQD (CDR2) are obtained from the germline V gene (reference sequence). V is cut by 3 bases and J by 8 bases, and the space between the germline ends is 16 bases.

The table lists this clone with a few counts. It lacks a known antigen. Qualities for individual bases were not recorded, and no much larger clone is one base off. The CDR3 regions of human TCRbeta chains were analyzed by immunosequencing. Per the authors' processing: TCRs in the repertoires were compared against a reference library of SARS-CoV-2-specific TCRs that had been generated with the MIRA antigen-specificity platform. Breadth was defined as the fraction of unique TCRs that were SARS-CoV-2-associated, and depth was defined as the fraction of total T cells that were SARS-CoV-2-associated. Each spike-specific TCR was assigned to its reactive spike region and to a CD4 or CD8 class using the MIRA data. Log10-transformed breadth and depth values were compared by one-way ANOVA with Sidak's multiple comparisons tests. TCRdb stores this immuneACCESS table with in-frame sequences only. Part of the clones is absent; in the studies checked, under half of the shortfall reflects unresolved V genes, and no reason is known for the rest. The V and J calls and clone size come from that table; D and trimming were worked out from the DNA. This sample has 95,000 to 150,000 clones in its table, and around 80% of those were observed once. The ten biggest clones cover roughly a quarter of the sample.

The source is an adult who received the AZD1222 COVID-19 vaccine. In this chain, TRBV10-1 is recombined with TRBJ1-2; the D gene is perhaps TRBD1, from 5 matching bases. The sample here was peripheral blood, taken 28 days after the second AZD1222 dose. The sequenced DNA is TGCGCCAGCAGTGAAAGTGGGACCGAGGGCGGCTACACCTTC. Translation gives CASSESGTEGGYTF.